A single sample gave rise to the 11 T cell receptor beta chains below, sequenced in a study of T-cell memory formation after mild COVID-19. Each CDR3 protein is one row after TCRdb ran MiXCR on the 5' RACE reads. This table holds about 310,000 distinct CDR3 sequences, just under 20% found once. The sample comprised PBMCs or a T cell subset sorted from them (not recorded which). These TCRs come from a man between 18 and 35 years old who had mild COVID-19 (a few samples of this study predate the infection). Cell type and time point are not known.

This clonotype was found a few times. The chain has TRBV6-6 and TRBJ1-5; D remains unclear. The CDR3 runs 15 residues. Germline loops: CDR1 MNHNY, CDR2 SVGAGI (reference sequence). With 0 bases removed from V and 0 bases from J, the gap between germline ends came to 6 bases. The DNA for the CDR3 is TGTGCCAGCAGTTACTCCCAGACTAGCAATCAGCCCCAGCATTTT. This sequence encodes CASSYSQTSNQPQHF.

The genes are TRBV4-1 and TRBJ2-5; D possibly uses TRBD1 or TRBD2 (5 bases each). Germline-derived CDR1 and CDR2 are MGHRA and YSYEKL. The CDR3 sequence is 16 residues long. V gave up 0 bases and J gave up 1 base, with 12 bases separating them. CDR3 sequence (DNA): TGCGCCAGCAGCCAAGATCTTGTGGGACCCCAAGAGACCCAGTACTTC. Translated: CASSQDLVGPQETQYF.

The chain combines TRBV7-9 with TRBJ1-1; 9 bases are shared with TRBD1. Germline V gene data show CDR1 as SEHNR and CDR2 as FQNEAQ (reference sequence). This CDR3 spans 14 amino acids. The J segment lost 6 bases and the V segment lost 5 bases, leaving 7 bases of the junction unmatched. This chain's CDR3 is CASSPYRGLAEAFF. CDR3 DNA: TGTGCCAGCAGCCCCTACAGGGGGCTGGCTGAAGCTTTCTTT.

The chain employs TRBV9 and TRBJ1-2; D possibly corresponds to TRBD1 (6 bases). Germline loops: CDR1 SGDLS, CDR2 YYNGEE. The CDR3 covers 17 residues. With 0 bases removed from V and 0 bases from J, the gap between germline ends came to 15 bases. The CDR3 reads CASSVAAQGIANYGYTF. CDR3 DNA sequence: TGTGCCAGCAGCGTAGCCGCTCAGGGGATAGCTAACTATGGCTACACCTTC. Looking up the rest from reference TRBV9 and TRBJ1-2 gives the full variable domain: DSGVTQTPKHLITATGQRVTLRCSPRSGDLSVYWYQQSLDQGLQFLIQYYNGEERAKGNILERFSAQQFPDLHSELNLSSLELGDSALYFCASSVAAQGIANYGYTFGSGTRLTVV.

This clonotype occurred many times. CDR3 sequence (DNA): TGCGCCAGCAGCTTGGAGGGATCAGATACGCAGTATTTT. Encoded protein: CASSLEGSDTQYF. The gene calls are TRBV5-1 and TRBJ2-3; D is uncertain. Germline CDR1 SGHRS, CDR2 YFSETQ. V lost 0 bases, J lost 4 bases, and 6 bases lay in between. The CDR3 covers 13 residues. The variable domain in full, completed from reference TRBV5-1 and TRBJ2-3, reads KAGVTQTPRYLIKTRGQQVTLSCSPISGHRSVSWYQQTPGQGLQFLFEYFSETQRNKGNFPGRFSGRQFSNSRSEMNVSTLELGDSALYLCASSLEGSDTQYFGPGTRLTVL.

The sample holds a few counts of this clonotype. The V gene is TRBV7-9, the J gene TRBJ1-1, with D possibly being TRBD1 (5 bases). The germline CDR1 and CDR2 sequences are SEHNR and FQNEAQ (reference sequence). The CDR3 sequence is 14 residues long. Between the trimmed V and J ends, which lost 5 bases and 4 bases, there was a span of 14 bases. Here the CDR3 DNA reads TGTGCCAGCAGCCCTTCCGGGGCAATCACTGAAGCTTTCTTT. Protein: CASSPSGAITEAFF.

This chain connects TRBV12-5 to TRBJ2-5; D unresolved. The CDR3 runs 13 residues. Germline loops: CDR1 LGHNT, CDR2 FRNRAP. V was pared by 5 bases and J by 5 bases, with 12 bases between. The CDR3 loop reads CASGPGSGETQYF. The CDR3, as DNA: TGTGCTAGTGGTCCAGGATCCGGGGAGACCCAGTACTTC.

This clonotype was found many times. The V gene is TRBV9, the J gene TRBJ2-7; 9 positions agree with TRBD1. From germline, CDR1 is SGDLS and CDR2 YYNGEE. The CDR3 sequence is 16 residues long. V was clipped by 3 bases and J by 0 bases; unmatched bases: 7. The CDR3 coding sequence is TGTGCCAGCAGCGGGCCCCGGGACAGGGTCTCCTACGAGCAGTACGTC. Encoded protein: CASSGPRDRVSYEQYV.

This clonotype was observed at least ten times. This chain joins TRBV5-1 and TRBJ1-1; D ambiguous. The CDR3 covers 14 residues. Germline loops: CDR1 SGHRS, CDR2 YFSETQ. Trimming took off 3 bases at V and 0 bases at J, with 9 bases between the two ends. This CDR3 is CASSSSGMNTEAFF. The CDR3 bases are TGCGCCAGCAGCTCGTCGGGGATGAACACTGAAGCTTTCTTT.

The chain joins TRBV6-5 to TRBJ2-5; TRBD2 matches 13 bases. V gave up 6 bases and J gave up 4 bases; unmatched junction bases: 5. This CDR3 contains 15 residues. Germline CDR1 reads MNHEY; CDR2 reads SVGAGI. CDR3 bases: TGTGCCAGCAGGGGACTAGCGGGGTCTACAGAGACCCAGTACTTC. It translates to CASRGLAGSTETQYF.

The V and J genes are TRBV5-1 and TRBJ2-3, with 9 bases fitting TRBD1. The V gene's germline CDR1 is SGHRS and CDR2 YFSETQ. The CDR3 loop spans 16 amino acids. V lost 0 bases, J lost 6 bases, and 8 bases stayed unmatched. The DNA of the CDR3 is TGCGCCAGCAGCTTGGCGGGACAGGGAGGGGCTGATACGCAGTATTTT. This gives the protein CASSLAGQGGADTQYF.